This T cell receptor beta chain came from a study of blood T cell repertoires in COVID-19. Across the study: Donors in the United States, Italy and Spain gave samples during acute or convalescent COVID-19. T cells, B-cell-depleted T cells, or PBMCs provided the cDNA or gDNA that served as material.

Germline CDR1 reads LGHNA; CDR2 reads YNFKEQ. V dropped 1 base and J dropped 6 bases, with 18 bases sitting between them. This CDR3 is 17 amino acids long. Measured with immunoSEQ multiplex PCR; TCRdb has only the in-frame clones, and not every one. The sample lists fewer than 80,000 clones, roughly 80% seen once, with about a tenth in the top ten. This clone came up a few times. The TCR sequence derives from a woman older than 75 with acute or convalescent COVID-19. The source material was peripheral blood. V and J are TRBV4-2 and TRBJ1-4, with D possibly matching TRBD1 (5 bases). The CDR3 is CASSQATQGLVDEKLFF. In DNA form, the CDR3 reads TGTGCCAGCAGCCAAGCCACTCAGGGCCTCGTGGATGAAAAACTGTTTTTT.